This T cell receptor beta chain was found in a study of blood T cell repertoires in COVID-19 (dated by TCRdb to the early 2020s). Turning to the overall study: Collaborator samples came from the United States, Italy and Spain and covered acute and convalescent phases of COVID-19. The material from the prospective study consisted of cDNA or gDNA derived from T cells, B-cell-depleted T cells, or PBMCs. The dataset comprised deeply sampled blood TCRbeta repertoires from subjects exposed to, actively infected with, or recovered from COVID-19. The repertoires were released in a freely available public database meant as a resource for research on the immune response to SARS-CoV-2. Samples were obtained from the ongoing ImmuneRACE study (first 160 participants) and from over 1,000 subjects provided by 6 global collaborators. Nearly every sample came with metadata listing a de-identified subject ID, COVID-19 status, age in years and sex. Where available, HLA class I and class II types were obtained from metadata supplied by the sample provider rather than from assay-based typing.

TCRbeta CDR3 regions were amplified from genomic DNA using the immunoSEQ Assay, a bias-controlled multiplex PCR. Turning to the authors' computational methods: Within the assay, amplification of reference gene primers was used to estimate how many nucleated cells each sample contained. To quantify the absolute abundance of each unique TCRbeta CDR3 rearrangement, sequence reads were collapsed and filtered. Productive Simpson clonality was computed per sample as the square root of Simpson's diversity index over productive rearrangements. TCRdb took this table from immuneACCESS and kept in-frame rearrangements with V and J called. Such tables lack part of the clones; where checked against another copy, unresolved V genes explain under half of the gap, and the rest is unexplained. V and J calls and clone size come straight from that table; D and trimming were deduced from the DNA. The sample profile shows some 300,000 clones; over 85% of them were found once. Of the sample, just under 9.5% is held by the ten largest clones.

The investigation overall reported the following: The amount of clinical and demographic metadata varied by source and participant and was provided uncurated.

Participants in the prospective study were aged about 18 to 90 years, lived in 20 to 30 United States geographic areas, and enrolled through a virtual design. Cohort assignment in the prospective study relied on participant-reported clinical history from a screening survey and a study questionnaire. Recovered participants in ImmuneRACE Cohort 3 were defined as having two consecutive negative NP/OP PCR tests, clearance from a healthcare professional, or resolution of symptoms. In the prospective study, mobile phlebotomists collected whole blood, serum and a nasopharyngeal or oropharyngeal swab from each participant. Participants in the prospective study had the option to provide additional blood draws and questionnaires over an approximately 2-month period. Prospective study blood samples were shipped either frozen or at room temperature before DNA extraction. There are 17 amino acids in the CDR3, from cysteine to phenylalanine inclusive. Left in the record is the CDR3 DNA by itself, 51 bases read in frame from the first base. Trimming accounts for 2 bases at V and 8 bases at J, while the number of junction bases matched to no gene is 14. Based on the germline V gene, the CDR1 and CDR2 sequences are SGHAT and FQNNGV.

To note about this clone: What this receptor recognizes is not known. No base qualities exist here, and no much larger clone lies one base off it.

The sequence derives from a woman aged 25-40 years who had recovered from COVID-19. Sample: PBMCs or T cells enriched from blood (not recorded which). The chain was built from TRBV11-2 and TRBJ2-1, with 8 bases matching TRBD1. The bases are TGTGCCAGCAGCTTACGCTACTCCGGGACAGGCCGGGATGAGCAGTTCTTC. Its product reads: CASSLRYSGTGRDEQFF.